This T cell receptor beta chain was obtained from a study of blood T cell repertoires in COVID-19. As for the study in general: Sources were T cells, B-cell-depleted T cells, or PBMCs; the material itself was cDNA or gDNA.

Germline-derived CDR1 and CDR2 are SGHNT and YYREEE (reference sequence). V dropped 2 bases and J dropped 7 bases, with 13 bases sitting between them. The CDR3 is made up of 14 amino acids. Profiled with immunoSEQ multiplex PCR; TCRdb holds only in-frame clones, not every one. The table has fewer than 150,000 clones, about 90% seen once. Sequencing was done on a sample of peripheral blood. The chain couples TRBV5-4 to TRBJ2-1; D is unresolved. This TCR derives from a man aged 50 to 60 with active or convalescent COVID-19. The CDR3 coding sequence is TGTGCCAGCAGCTTTCCAGGTGTGGCTAATGAGCAGTTCTTC. Translation: CASSFPGVANEQFF.